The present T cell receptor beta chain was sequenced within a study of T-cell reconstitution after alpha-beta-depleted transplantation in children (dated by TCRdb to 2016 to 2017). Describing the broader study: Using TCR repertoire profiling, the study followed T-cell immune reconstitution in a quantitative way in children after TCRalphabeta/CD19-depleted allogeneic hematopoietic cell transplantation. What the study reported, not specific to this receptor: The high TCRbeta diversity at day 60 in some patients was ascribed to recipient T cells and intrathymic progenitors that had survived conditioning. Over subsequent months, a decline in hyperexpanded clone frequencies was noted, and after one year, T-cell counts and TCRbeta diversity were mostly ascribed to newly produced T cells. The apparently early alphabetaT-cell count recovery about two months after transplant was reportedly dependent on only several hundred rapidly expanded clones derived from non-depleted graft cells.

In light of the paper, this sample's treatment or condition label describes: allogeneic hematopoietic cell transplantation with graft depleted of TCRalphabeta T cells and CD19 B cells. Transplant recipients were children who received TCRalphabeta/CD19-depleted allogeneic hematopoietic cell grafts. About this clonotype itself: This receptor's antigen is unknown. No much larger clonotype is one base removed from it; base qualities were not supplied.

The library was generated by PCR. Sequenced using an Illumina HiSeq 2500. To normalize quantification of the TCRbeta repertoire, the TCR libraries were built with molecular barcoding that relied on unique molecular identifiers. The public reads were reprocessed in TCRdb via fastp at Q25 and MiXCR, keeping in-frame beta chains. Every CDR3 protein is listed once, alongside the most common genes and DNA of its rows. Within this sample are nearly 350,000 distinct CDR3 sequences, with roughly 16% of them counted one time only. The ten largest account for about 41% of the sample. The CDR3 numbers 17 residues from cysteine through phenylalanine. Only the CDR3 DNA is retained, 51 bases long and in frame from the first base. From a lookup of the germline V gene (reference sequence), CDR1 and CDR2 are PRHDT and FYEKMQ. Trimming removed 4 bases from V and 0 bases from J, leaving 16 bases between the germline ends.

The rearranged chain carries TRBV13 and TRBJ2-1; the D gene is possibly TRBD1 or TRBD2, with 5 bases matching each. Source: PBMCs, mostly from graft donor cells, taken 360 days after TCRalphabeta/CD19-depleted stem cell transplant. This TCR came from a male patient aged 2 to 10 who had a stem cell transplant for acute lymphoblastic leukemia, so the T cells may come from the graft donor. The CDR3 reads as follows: CASSSALGTDSYNEQFF. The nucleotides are TGTGCCAGCAGCTCGGCATTGGGGACGGACTCCTACAATGAGCAGTTCTTC.